Shown below are 26 T cell receptor beta chains from a single sample sequenced in a study of T cell responses to AZD1222 COVID-19 vaccine. Produced via immunoSEQ multiplex PCR; TCRdb's table is partial and in-frame only. The sample holds about 180,000 clones, about nine tenths seen once. The sample in question was peripheral blood, obtained on day 0 of AZD1222 vaccination. The receptor set was obtained from an adult in good health.

V and J are TRBV18 and TRBJ1-2; no clear D. CDR1 and CDR2 from the germline V gene are KGHSH and LQKENI. The V end lost 3 bases, the J end lost 4 bases, and 18 bases lay between the germline ends. CDR3 length: 16 amino acids. DNA for the CDR3: TGTGCCAGCTCACCTTCTACGCGCAATTATTTCTATGGCTACACCTTC. Protein: CASSPSTRNYFYGYTF. The full variable domain, rest sourced from reference TRBV18 and TRBJ1-2, is NAGVMQNPRHLVRRRGQEARLRCSPMKGHSHVYWYRQLPEEGLKFMVYLQKENIIDESGMPKERFSAEFPKEGPSILRIQQVVRGDSAAYFCASSPSTRNYFYGYTFGSGTRLTVV.

The chain uses TRBV4-3 and TRBJ1-2; D is unclear. CDR3 length: 14 residues. In germline, CDR1 is LGHNA, CDR2 YSLEER. Trimming removed 0 bases from V and 8 bases from J, with 13 bases in between. CDR3 DNA sequence: TGCGCCAGCAGCCAAGATCGGGTAGGACGGGGCTACACCTTC. Protein: CASSQDRVGRGYTF.

The V call is TRBV19, the J call TRBJ1-5, with TRBD1 matching 11 bases. The CDR3 covers 16 residues. Trimming at V came to 3 bases and at J to 9 bases, leaving 10 bases not matched to a gene. CDR1 is LNHDA, CDR2 SQIVND, per germline (reference sequence). The CDR3 nucleotides read TGTGCCAGTAGTATCCCAGGGGGACAGGGGGGACGGCCCCAGCATTTT. Amino acids: CASSIPGGQGGRPQHF.

The rearrangement uses TRBV6-2 or TRBV6-3 and TRBJ2-5; 10 bases align to TRBD1. The CDR3 runs to 15 residues. Germline V gene sequence: CDR1 MNHEY, CDR2 SVGEGT. V shed 6 bases and J 0 bases; nucleotides not matched to a gene: 4. CDR3 amino acids: CASSGGQGYQETQYF. In DNA, the CDR3 is TGTGCCAGCAGCGGGGGACAGGGGTACCAAGAGACCCAGTACTTC.

This chain links TRBV5-6 with TRBJ1-6; possible D gene TRBD1, 5 bases. The V and J ends lost 0 bases and 8 bases respectively, with 12 bases between them. The CDR3 is made up of 15 amino acids. Germline V gene sequence: CDR1 SGHDT, CDR2 YYEEEE. The CDR3 region has the DNA TGTGCCAGCAGCTTGGTCCAGGGATCGGATTCACCCCTCCACTTT. Translation gives CASSLVQGSDSPLHF.

The CDR3 DNA is TGTGCCAGCATACAGACAGGCGGCACTGGAAACACCATATATTTT. Its translation is CASIQTGGTGNTIYF. This chain uses TRBV2 with TRBJ1-3, with D tentatively TRBD1 (6 bases). The ends were cut back, 7 bases at V and 2 bases at J, with 15 bases in the middle. The length of the CDR3 is 15 residues. Looked up from germline, CDR1 is SNHLY and CDR2 is FYNNEI.

This clone was seen only once. V usage is TRBV19 and J usage is TRBJ1-6; weak D call: TRBD1 (5 bases). The CDR3 totals 15 residues. V shed 6 bases and J shed 7 bases, with 16 bases lying between them. CDR1 LNHDA and CDR2 SQIVND come from the germline V gene (reference sequence). Written as DNA, the CDR3 is TGTGCCAGTAGATTGGGGGAGGATTTAAATTCACCCCTCCACTTT. Amino acid sequence: CASRLGEDLNSPLHF.

This clone was detected only once. The chain employs TRBV11-1 and TRBJ2-2; 11 bases fit TRBD2. Germline CDR1 reads SGHAT; CDR2 reads FQDESV (reference sequence). The CDR3 sequence is 14 residues long. V was pared by 5 bases and J by 6 bases, with 2 bases of the junction left unmatched. The CDR3 sequence: CASSGGLAAGELFF. For the CDR3, the DNA is TGTGCCAGCAGCGGGGGACTAGCGGCCGGGGAGCTGTTTTTT.

The table lists this clone with a few counts. This chain uses TRBV3-1 (or the pseudogene TRBV3-2) with TRBJ1-4; 8 nucleotides agree with TRBD1. The CDR3 runs 15 residues. V lost 5 bases, J lost 6 bases, and 8 bases stayed unmatched. Per germline, CDR1 LGHDT and CDR2 YNNKEL (reference sequence). In DNA, the CDR3 is TGTGCCAGCAGCGAGTTGACAGGGGTGTATGAAAAACTGTTTTTT. Its protein product is CASSELTGVYEKLFF.

The chain combines TRBV7-2 with TRBJ2-1; no clear D gene. V was cut by 1 base and J by 9 bases, with 13 bases left in between. Germline V CDR1 and CDR2: SGHTA, FQGNSA. The CDR3 has 14 amino acids. The CDR3 nucleotides read TGTGCCAGCAGCTTAGTGTCGGGTACCGGTGAGCAGTTCTTC. Its translation: CASSLVSGTGEQFF.

The chain couples TRBV7-6 to TRBJ1-5; TRBD1 aligns across 7 bases. The CDR3 consists of 16 residues. From germline, CDR1 is SGHVS and CDR2 FNYEAQ. Unmatched junction bases numbered 6, after V lost 4 bases and J lost 0 bases. CDR3 region: CASSSDRAYSNQPQHF. For the CDR3, the DNA is TGTGCCAGCAGCTCAGACAGGGCGTATAGCAATCAGCCCCAGCATTTT.

The genes are TRBV5-8 and TRBJ2-7; D could derive from TRBD1 or TRBD2 (5 bases each). CDR3 length equals 15 residues. The V end lost 3 bases, the J end lost 3 bases, and 16 bases lay between the germline ends. The V gene's germline CDR1 is SGHTS and CDR2 YDEGEE. The CDR3 coding sequence is TGTGCCAGCAGCTCGAACCGGGACGGCATCTACGAGCAGTACTTC. It is translated as CASSSNRDGIYEQYF.

This chain joins TRBV27 and TRBJ1-2; D is perhaps TRBD1 (6 bases). The CDR3 has 16 amino acids. Trimming stripped 5 bases from V and 2 bases from J, with 18 bases between. Per germline, CDR1 MNHEY and CDR2 SMNVEV (reference sequence). CDR3 region: CASSPRPDRPNYGYTF. In DNA, the CDR3 is TGTGCCAGCAGTCCACGTCCGGACAGACCCAACTATGGCTACACCTTC.

The CDR3 sequence is CASNPGDTDTQYF. The CDR3 region has the DNA TGTGCCAGTAACCCCGGGGACACAGATACGCAGTATTTT. The chain carries TRBV19 and TRBJ2-3, with D possibly matching TRBD2 (5 bases). Trimming stripped 7 bases from V and 2 bases from J, with 10 bases between. Per the germline V gene, CDR1 is LNHDA and CDR2 is SQIVND (reference sequence). The CDR3 is 13 residues long.

The chain uses TRBV11-3 and TRBJ2-4, with D tentatively TRBD2 (6 bases). The V end lost 9 bases, the J end lost 3 bases, and 18 bases lay between the germline ends. There are 15 residues in the CDR3. The germline CDR1 and CDR2 sequences are SGHNT and YENEEA. This CDR3 is CARSLGGASKNIQYF. In DNA, the CDR3 is TGTGCCAGGTCTCTGGGCGGGGCTAGCAAAAACATTCAGTACTTC.

This chain joins TRBV7-9 and TRBJ1-4, with D unclear. The CDR3 consists of 16 residues. Germline V gene lookup returns CDR1 SEHNR and CDR2 FQNEAQ (reference sequence). The ends were cut back, 6 bases at V and 4 bases at J, with 18 bases in the middle. CDR3 sequence reads: CASSSHSGPLNEKLFF. Here the CDR3 DNA reads TGTGCCAGCAGTTCCCACTCCGGTCCCCTTAATGAAAAACTGTTTTTT.

The chain is built from TRBV30 and TRBJ1-3, with D unresolved. The V gene's germline CDR1 is GTSNPN and CDR2 SVGIG (reference sequence). Trimming stripped 2 bases from V and 1 base from J, with 9 bases between. The CDR3 is 14 amino acids. The CDR3 protein is CAWSLRESGNTIYF. Here the CDR3 DNA reads TGTGCCTGGAGTTTGCGGGAGTCTGGAAACACCATATATTTT. The full variable domain, in which reference TRBV30 and TRBJ1-3 provide the parts outside the CDR3, is SQTIHQWPATLVQPVGSPLSLECTVEGTSNPNLYWYRQAAGRGLQLLFYSVGIGQISSEVPQNLSASRPQDRQFILSSKKLLLSDSGFYLCAWSLRESGNTIYFGEGSWLTVV.

The chain has TRBV4-1 and TRBJ2-2; TRBD1 matches 8 bases. Germline V CDR1 and CDR2: MGHRA, YSYEKL. CDR3 length: 14 residues. V was pared by 3 bases and J by 4 bases, with 1 base of the junction left unmatched. CDR3 sequence: CASSHGQGTGELFF. The CDR3, as DNA: TGCGCCAGCAGCCACGGACAGGGCACCGGGGAGCTGTTTTTT.

This clone has only one observation. This chain uses TRBV12-3 or TRBV12-4 with TRBJ1-3; D uncertain. The CDR3 has 12 amino acids. V lost 10 bases and J 0 bases, leaving 7 bases between the germline ends. The CDR3 loop is CATRPSGNTIYF. The CDR3 bases are TGTGCCACCCGACCCTCTGGAAACACCATATATTTT.

The chain combines TRBV9 with TRBJ1-4; TRBD1 is a possible D gene (5 bases). Deletions cut 0 bases from V and 10 bases from J, with 10 bases between. The CDR3 has 13 residues. Germline loops: CDR1 SGDLS, CDR2 YYNGEE. The CDR3 reads CASSVEGEGKLFF. CDR3 DNA: TGTGCCAGCAGCGTAGAAGGGGAAGGAAAACTGTTTTTT.

The rearrangement uses TRBV7-2 and TRBJ2-2, with 7 bases identical to TRBD2. Germline V gene data show CDR1 as SGHTA and CDR2 as FQGNSA. The CDR3 sequence is 16 residues long. V shed 6 bases and J 7 bases; nucleotides not matched to a gene: 14. The CDR3 region is CASSPRWGGGVGELFF. The CDR3 coding sequence is TGTGCCAGCAGTCCCCGCTGGGGCGGGGGTGTCGGGGAGCTGTTTTTT.

The chain recombines TRBV7-6 with TRBJ2-7; TRBD2 is a possible D gene (6 bases). V was pared by 0 bases and J by 5 bases, with 20 bases between. Germline CDR1 SGHVS, CDR2 FNYEAQ. CDR3 length: 17 amino acids. DNA of the CDR3: TGTGCCAGCAGCTTAGCGGGGGGAAGATCCCTACCTAACGAGCAGTACTTC. This codes for CASSLAGGRSLPNEQYF. The full variable domain, completed using reference TRBV7-6 and TRBJ2-7, is GAGVSQSPRYKVTKRGQDVALRCDPISGHVSLYWYRQALGQGPEFLTYFNYEAQQDKSGLPNDRFSAERPEGSISTLTIQRTEQRDSAMYRCASSLAGGRSLPNEQYFGPGTRLTVT.

This clone was seen just once. The V call is TRBV6-5, the J call TRBJ1-1, with D perhaps matching TRBD1 (5 bases). This CDR3 has 13 amino acids. From germline, CDR1 is MNHEY and CDR2 SVGAGI. With 8 bases removed from V and 2 bases from J, the gap between germline ends came to 12 bases. The CDR3 sequence: CASGGDLNTEAFF. In nucleotides, the CDR3 is TGTGCCAGCGGGGGTGACCTAAACACTGAAGCTTTCTTT.

This clone was observed once. V and J are TRBV7-3 and TRBJ2-2; D gene unclear. The CDR3 contains 14 residues. Trimming took 1 base from V and 5 from J, leaving 8 bases between them. Germline V gene data show CDR1 as SGHTA and CDR2 as FQGTGA. The CDR3 protein is CASSLSGGTGELFF. The CDR3 DNA reads TGTGCCAGCAGCTTAAGCGGTGGGACCGGGGAGCTGTTTTTT. The variable domain in full, completed from reference TRBV7-3 and TRBJ2-2, reads GAGVSQTPSNKVTEKGKYVELRCDPISGHTALYWYRQSLGQGPEFLIYFQGTGAADDSGLPNDRFFAVRPEGSVSTLKIQRTERGDSAVYLCASSLSGGTGELFFGEGSRLTVL.

This clone appeared a single time. This sequence joins TRBV6-5 and TRBJ2-2; no clear D. The V end was cut by 6 bases, the J end by 1 base, with 12 bases between. This CDR3 is built from 15 residues. From germline, CDR1 is MNHEY and CDR2 SVGAGI. CDR3 in DNA: TGTGCCAGCAGGGCCCGCAGACTGAACACCGGGGAGCTGTTTTTT. Amino acids: CASRARRLNTGELFF.

This chain uses TRBV29-1 with TRBJ2-1; D might be TRBD1 or TRBD2, each matching 6 bases. V was clipped by 2 bases and J by 4 bases, with 9 bases between them. CDR3 size: 13 residues. Germline V gives CDR1 SQVTM, CDR2 ANQGSEA. The CDR3 region is CSVERGTYNEQFF. CDR3 nucleotides: TGCAGCGTTGAACGGGGGACATACAATGAGCAGTTCTTC.